The 28 T cell receptor beta chains given below trace back to one sample, sequenced in a study of T cells in women clearing cervical HPV infection (dated by TCRdb to between 2017 and 2018). To prepare the library, the immunoSEQ multiplex PCR assay was applied. What TCRdb holds here is the immuneACCESS table cut down to in-frame rearrangements. Part of the clones is not present; checked against another copy, under half of the missing clones reflect an unresolved V gene, and the others are unexplained. The record for this sample contains roughly 48,000 clones. The ten largest clones add up to 1.5% to 2% of the sample. What was sequenced was blood buffy coat. These receptors were collected from a woman aged 18 to 75 with a cervical HPV16 infection that either progressed to CIN3+ or cleared (not recorded which).

A note on this clone: Read coverage stops 3 residues before the CDR3 terminus; the germline J gene supplies the remainder. The gene calls are TRBV11-2 and TRBJ1-3; no definite D call. Germline CDR1 reads SGHAT; CDR2 reads FQNNGV. The CDR3 contains 15 residues. The V end lost 5 bases, the J end lost 1 base, and 12 bases lay between the germline ends. The sequenced CDR3 bases are TGTGCCAGCAGCGGGCCGACGAGGTCTGGAAACACC. Translating gives CASSGPTRSGNT. The whole CDR3 sequence reads CASSGPTRSGNTIYF.

As concerns this clone: The CDR3 extends 3 residues past the end of the read, so its final part is completed from the germline J gene. This chain joins TRBV28 and TRBJ2-3; D possibly corresponds to TRBD1 (5 bases). V lost 3 bases and J lost 1, with 11 bases in between. From germline, CDR1 is MDHEN and CDR2 SYDVKM. The CDR3 runs to 15 residues. Here the CDR3 reads CASSLGGARTDTQYF. The DNA read from the CDR3 is TGTGCCAGCAGTTTGGGTGGGGCCCGCACAGATACG.

A note on this clone: The sequenced fragment ends 3 residues before the CDR3 boundary, so the rest is inferred from the germline J gene. The chain couples TRBV28 to TRBJ1-2; 7 bases agree with TRBD1. J gave up 0 bases and V 5 bases, and 3 bases lay outside the gene matches. Per the germline V gene, CDR1 is MDHEN and CDR2 is SYDVKM. The CDR3 has 14 residues. The CDR3 region is CASSTGASNYGYTF. CDR3 DNA (partial): TGTGCCAGCAGTACAGGGGCATCTAACTATGGC.

With respect to this clone: The CDR3 end lies 3 residues beyond the end of the read and is filled in from the germline J gene. The chain joins TRBV11-2 to TRBJ1-2, with D possibly matching TRBD1 (6 bases). The CDR3 length is 13 residues. Trimming cost V 6 bases and J 0 bases, with 8 bases left between them. Germline lookup yields CDR1 SGHAT and CDR2 FQNNGV. The part of the CDR3 DNA that was read is TGTGCCAGCAGTCGACAGGCTAACTATGGC. This encodes CASSRQANYG. The entire CDR3 is CASSRQANYGYTF.

As for this clone: Read sequence stops 3 residues before the CDR3 end, and the germline J gene provides the missing end. The chain is built from TRBV7-2 and TRBJ1-2; 8 positions match TRBD1. The J segment lost 5 bases and the V segment lost 0 bases, leaving 11 bases of the junction unmatched. Germline values: CDR1 SGHTA, CDR2 FQGNSA. The CDR3 totals 17 residues. The CDR3 DNA, read in part, is TGTGCCAGCAGCTTAGCGCGGGGCAGGGGGCGCGTATATGGC. This codes for CASSLARGRGRVYG. The whole CDR3 sequence reads CASSLARGRGRVYGYTF.

Concerning this clone: The observed sequence ends 3 residues before the CDR3 terminus, with the missing tail filled in from the germline J gene. The chain couples TRBV18 to TRBJ2-5; 8 nucleotides line up with TRBD2. This CDR3 is 17 amino acids long. From germline, CDR1 is KGHSH and CDR2 LQKENI. Unmatched junction bases numbered 8, after V lost 0 bases and J lost 2 bases. This CDR3 is CASSPPVGSGGQETQYF. The part of the CDR3 DNA that was read is TGTGCCAGCTCACCACCGGTAGGGAGCGGGGGACAAGAGACC.

Concerning this clone: Read sequence stops 3 residues before the CDR3 end, and the germline J gene provides the missing end. V gene TRBV20-1 combines with J gene TRBJ2-7; 7 bases align to TRBD2. Looked up from germline, CDR1 is DFQATT and CDR2 is SNEGSKA (reference sequence). This CDR3 spans 13 amino acids. J lost 2 bases, V lost 6 bases, and 7 bases had no gene match. This CDR3 reads CSALSGSAYEQYF. The part of the CDR3 DNA that was read is TGCAGTGCCCTTAGCGGGTCGGCCTACGAG.

Remarks on this clone: Read coverage stops 3 residues before the CDR3 terminus; the germline J gene supplies the remainder. V gene TRBV10-3 combines with J gene TRBJ1-5; weak D call: TRBD1 (6 bases). CDR3 length equals 13 residues. Trimming removed 5 bases at V and 4 bases at J, with 9 bases between. The V gene's germline CDR1 is ENHRY and CDR2 SYGVKD. CDR3 DNA (partial): TGTGCCATCAGTCGACAGGAGAATCAGCCC. Its translation is CAISRQENQP. The full CDR3 is CAISRQENQPQHF.

Points on this clone: The read falls 3 residues short of the CDR3 end, and the missing part is taken from the germline J gene. The V and J genes are TRBV7-9 and TRBJ1-4; tentatively, D is TRBD1 (6 bases). Between the trimmed V and J ends, which lost 5 bases and 0 bases, there was a span of 10 bases. This CDR3 is 15 amino acids long. Looked up from germline, CDR1 is SEHNR and CDR2 is FQNEAQ (reference sequence). The CDR3 sequence: CASSIRGSTNEKLFF. The DNA read from the CDR3 is TGTGCCAGCAGCATCAGGGGTTCAACTAATGAAAAA.

About this clone: The read stops 3 residues short of the end of the CDR3; the missing end is completed from the germline J gene. The chain has TRBV6-2 or TRBV6-3 and TRBJ1-5; tentative D call: TRBD1 (5 bases). Trimming pared 2 bases from V and 6 bases from J, leaving 11 bases between. The V gene's germline CDR1 is MNHEY and CDR2 SVGEGT. The CDR3 is made up of 14 amino acids. CDR3 bases read: TGTGCCAGCAGTTACAGGGAGGGGTTTCAGCCC. Its translation: CASSYREGFQP. The full-length CDR3 reads as CASSYREGFQPQHF.

CDR3 residues: CASSSAGANYGYTF. The sequenced CDR3 bases are TGTGCCAGCAGTTCGGCAGGAGCAAACTATGGC. This sequence joins TRBV6-2 or TRBV6-3 and TRBJ1-2; unclear D gene. The observed sequence ends 3 residues before the CDR3 terminus, with the missing tail filled in from the germline J gene. Trimming removed 4 bases from V and 2 bases from J, with 11 bases in between. The germline V gene encodes CDR1 MNHEY and CDR2 SVGEGT. The CDR3 spans 14 residues.

Regarding this clone: The read is 3 residues too short to cover the CDR3 end, so that end is filled in from the germline J gene. V is TRBV28 and J is TRBJ2-5, with 12 bases aligning to TRBD2. This CDR3 spans 20 amino acids. The trim removed 4 bases at V and 2 bases at J, leaving 17 bases unmatched. Germline CDR1 reads MDHEN; CDR2 reads SYDVKM. The sequenced CDR3 bases are TGTGCCAGCAGTTCCTGGACTAGCGGGAACCTAATGAAAATACAAGAGACC. Encoded protein: CASSSWTSGNLMKIQET. The entire CDR3 reads CASSSWTSGNLMKIQETQYF.

Concerning this clone itself: The read terminates 3 residues before the CDR3 end, so the remaining end is supplied by the germline J gene. The rearrangement uses TRBV10-3 and TRBJ2-7; D is possibly TRBD1 (5 bases). In germline, CDR1 is ENHRY, CDR2 SYGVKD. V gave up 6 bases and J gave up 2 bases, with 11 bases separating them. This CDR3 region has 13 residues. The CDR3 sequence is CAIREGVTYEQYF. CDR3 DNA (partial): TGTGCCATCAGGGAAGGGGTGACCTACGAG.

About this clone itself: The read ends 3 residues before the CDR3 terminus; that terminus is restored from the germline J gene. The gene calls are TRBV5-1 and TRBJ2-5, with D unclear. This CDR3 contains 14 residues. Deletions cut 1 base from V and 0 bases from J, with 7 bases between. CDR1 and CDR2 (germline): SGHRS, YFSETQ. The sequenced CDR3 bases are TGCGCCAGCAGCTTGATCGACAACCAAGAGACC. Encoded protein: CASSLIDNQET. The CDR3 reads in full as CASSLIDNQETQYF.

As concerns this clone: The read halts 3 residues ahead of the CDR3 end, with the missing end drawn from the germline J gene. The chain carries TRBV7-6 and TRBJ1-4; weak D call: TRBD1 (5 bases). Germline V gene sequence: CDR1 SGHVS, CDR2 FNYEAQ. V lost 5 bases and J lost 8, with 15 bases in between. The CDR3 sequence is 14 residues long. CDR3 DNA (partial): TGTGCCAGCAGCCCATCCGGGGGAACAGAAAAA. It encodes CASSPSGGTEK. The CDR3 in its entirety is CASSPSGGTEKLFF.

With regard to this clone: The CDR3 end lies 3 residues beyond the end of the read and is filled in from the germline J gene. The chain links TRBV18 to TRBJ1-4; D ambiguous. The V and J ends lost 3 bases and 8 bases respectively, with 10 bases between them. CDR1 is KGHSH, CDR2 LQKENI, per germline. This CDR3 contains 13 residues. The CDR3 DNA, read in part, is TGTGCCAGCTCACCCCGGTTCCGGGAAAAA. The encoded protein is CASSPRFREK. The complete CDR3 protein is CASSPRFREKLFF. The full variable domain, its missing parts supplied by reference TRBV18 and TRBJ1-4, is NAGVMQNPRHLVRRRGQEARLRCSPMKGHSHVYWYRQLPEEGLKFMVYLQKENIIDESGMPKERFSAEFPKEGPSILRIQQVVRGDSAAYFCASSPRFREKLFFGSGTQLSVL.

A note on this clone: The CDR3 extends 3 residues past the end of the read, so its final part is completed from the germline J gene. The chain combines TRBV20-1 with TRBJ1-1, with D tentatively TRBD1 (6 bases). The CDR3 extends over 13 amino acids. V was trimmed by 7 bases and J by 4 bases, leaving 16 bases between them. Germline V CDR1 and CDR2: DFQATT, SNEGSKA (reference sequence). This CDR3 reads CSVPGGAVTEAFF. The CDR3 DNA, read in part, is TGCAGTGTTCCGGGGGGGGCAGTCACTGAA.

Worth noting for this clone: From the germline J gene comes the end of the CDR3, since the read stops 3 residues before it. This sequence joins TRBV5-1 and TRBJ2-7; D remains ambiguous. In germline, CDR1 is SGHRS, CDR2 YFSETQ. The CDR3 consists of 12 residues. V was pared by 5 bases and J by 6 bases, with 12 bases between. CDR3 region: CASSILGFEQYF. CDR3 DNA (partial): TGCGCCAGCAGTATCCTTGGCTTCGAG.

A note on this clone: The read terminates 3 residues before the CDR3 end, so the remaining end is supplied by the germline J gene. V and J are TRBV20-1 and TRBJ1-3; D may be TRBD1 (6 bases). The CDR3 is made up of 16 amino acids. V was cut by 4 bases and J by 3 bases, with 19 bases left in between. CDR1 and CDR2 (germline): DFQATT, SNEGSKA (reference sequence). CDR3 sequence: CSATNVKQGYGNTIYF. The CDR3 bases that were read are TGCAGTGCTACCAACGTCAAACAGGGTTATGGAAACACC.

This chain's CDR3 is CASSATGGPYEQYF. CDR3 DNA, as far as it was read: TGTGCCAGTAGTGCGACAGGGGGTCCCTACGAG. The chain couples TRBV19 to TRBJ2-7; 9 bases line up with TRBD1. The read finishes 3 residues shy of the CDR3 end, and the germline J gene is used to complete it. Trimming took 5 bases from V and 2 from J; bases not matched to a gene: 4. Germline V gives CDR1 LNHDA, CDR2 SQIVND (reference sequence). The CDR3 covers 14 residues.

Notes on this clone: The read gets to within 3 residues of the CDR3 end, and the germline J gene fills in the rest. The V call is TRBV4-1, the J call TRBJ1-2; D gene unclear. The CDR3 is made up of 15 amino acids. Trimming took 1 base from V and 1 from J, leaving 10 bases between them. Germline CDR1 and CDR2: MGHRA and YSYEKL. The chain's CDR3 is CASSQVAEFNYGYTF. Incomplete CDR3 DNA: TGCGCCAGCAGCCAAGTAGCAGAATTTAACTATGGC.

For this clone: The DNA ends 3 residues before the CDR3 does, and the rest of the CDR3 is filled in from the germline J gene. The chain uses TRBV2 and TRBJ2-7; D tentatively reads TRBD1 or TRBD2 (5 bases each). The CDR3 covers 15 residues. Trimming stripped 1 base from V and 2 bases from J, with 12 bases between. From germline, CDR1 is SNHLY and CDR2 FYNNEI. This chain's CDR3 is CASSEGRGAPYEQYF. The covered CDR3 bases are TGTGCCAGCAGTGAAGGGCGAGGGGCCCCCTACGAG.

A remark on this clone: The CDR3 end falls 3 residues outside the read, so it is completed with the germline J gene. The rearrangement uses TRBV20-1 and TRBJ2-4; 13 nucleotides match TRBD2. The CDR3 totals 13 residues. V lost 5 bases to trimming and J lost 7 bases; unmatched junction nucleotides: 2. Germline values: CDR1 DFQATT, CDR2 SNEGSKA (reference sequence). The CDR3 spells CSAQLAGGNIQYF. CDR3 DNA (partial): TGCAGTGCTCAACTAGCGGGAGGGAACATT.

Notes on this clone: The read ends 3 residues before the CDR3 terminus; that terminus is restored from the germline J gene. V usage is TRBV20-1 and J usage is TRBJ2-7; 9 bases line up with TRBD1. This CDR3 is built from 17 residues. V lost 6 bases, J lost 5 bases, and 20 bases stayed unmatched. Germline values: CDR1 DFQATT, CDR2 SNEGSKA (reference sequence). The sequenced part of the CDR3 DNA is TGCAGTGCCCCCGCCCTTATCTTCCGGGACAGGGTGGACGAG. Translated, it gives CSAPALIFRDRVDE. The entire CDR3 sequence reads CSAPALIFRDRVDEQYF.

Regarding this clone: The CDR3 goes on 3 residues after the read ends, and that part is filled in from the germline J gene. This chain joins TRBV20-1 and TRBJ1-2, with 9 bases that match TRBD1. From germline, CDR1 is DFQATT and CDR2 SNEGSKA (reference sequence). V was pared by 0 bases and J by 4 bases, with 6 bases of the junction left unmatched. The CDR3 runs 15 residues. The CDR3: CSARDVGTGTYGYTF. The CDR3 DNA, read in part, is TGCAGTGCTAGAGATGTCGGGACAGGGACCTATGGC.

A word on this clone: With the read ending 3 residues before the CDR3 end, the germline J gene is used to fill in that end. The V gene is TRBV2, the J gene TRBJ2-2; 8 nucleotides match TRBD2. V lost 7 bases to trimming and J lost 4 bases; unmatched junction nucleotides: 8. Germline V lookup: CDR1 SNHLY, CDR2 FYNNEI. There are 15 residues in the CDR3. The CDR3 loop is CASTRAGVTTGELFF. Incomplete CDR3 DNA: TGTGCCAGCACTAGAGCGGGAGTGACCACCGGGGAG.

Comments on this clone: Coverage ceases 3 residues before the CDR3 finishes, and the germline J gene fills in the end. The chain carries TRBV20-1 and TRBJ1-4; no definite D call. V was clipped by 3 bases and J by 7 bases, with 12 bases between them. Germline values: CDR1 DFQATT, CDR2 SNEGSKA (reference sequence). The CDR3 is made up of 13 amino acids. CDR3 in amino acids: CSARGALTEKLFF. CDR3 DNA (partial): TGCAGTGCTAGGGGCGCGCTCACTGAAAAA.

As to this clone: The CDR3 is cut off 3 residues early in the read; its end comes from the germline J gene. This sequence joins TRBV6-2 or TRBV6-3 and TRBJ2-7; 11 nucleotides align to TRBD2. Germline V gene sequence: CDR1 MNHEY, CDR2 SVGEGT. The CDR3 extends over 15 amino acids. V gave up 6 bases and J gave up 1 base; unmatched junction bases: 5. Incomplete CDR3 DNA: TGTGCCAGCAGCCGGGGACTAGCGGAATCCTACGAG. This gives the protein CASSRGLAESYE. The CDR3 in full is CASSRGLAESYEQYF.